The source of this T cell receptor (beta chain) is a study of blood T cell repertoires in COVID-19. The V gene lost 8 bases and the J gene lost 4 bases, with 15 bases spanning the gap. Germline CDR1 is GTSNPN and CDR2 is SVGIG (reference sequence). The CDR3 runs to 13 residues. TCRdb's copy holds only in-frame clones and misses some; the assay was immunoSEQ multiplex PCR. The table includes roughly 19,000 clones, approximately 88% detected once. The sequenced material came from PBMCs or T cells enriched from blood (not recorded which). The chain uses TRBV30 and TRBJ1-3; D gene ambiguous. This receptor was identified in a young woman who had recovered from COVID-19. CDR3 sequence reads: CAVAGDSGNTIYF. Written as DNA, the CDR3 is TGTGCCGTGGCCGGTGACTCCGGAAACACCATATATTTT.